The next 23 T cell receptor beta chains were all read from a single sample in a study of cytomegalovirus exposure and HLA in healthy donors. It was with 60 Vbeta and 13 Jbeta primers that the PCR ran. The table came from immunoSEQ multiplex PCR; TCRdb's copy has only in-frame clones and leaves some out. The repertoire consists of 150,000 to 200,000 clones, with approximately 78% occurring once and the leading ten covering about 2.5%. The sample taken for sequencing was PBMCs. The receptors were gathered from a human donor in good health.

For this clone: Other DNA sequences in this sample translate to the same CDR3. This chain connects TRBV29-1 to TRBJ1-1, with 7 bases lining up with TRBD1. The trim removed 6 bases at V and 2 bases at J, leaving 6 bases unmatched. The CDR3 is 13 amino acids. Germline CDR1 is SQVTM and CDR2 is ANQGSEA. CDR3 loop: CSVTGTANTEAFF. In nucleotides, the CDR3 is TGCAGCGTCACCGGGACAGCAAACACTGAAGCTTTCTTT.

V usage is TRBV7-8 and J usage is TRBJ2-5; TRBD2 matches at 11 bases. Trimming cost V 0 bases and J 3 bases; bases outside gene matches: 3. The germline gives CDR1 SGHVS, CDR2 FQNEAQ. This CDR3 is 16 amino acids long. CDR3 DNA: TGTGCCAGCAGCTTAGCTAGCGGGGGGGCCGAAGAGACCCAGTACTTC. Protein product: CASSLASGGAEETQYF.

As for this clone: The same CDR3 arises from other DNA sequences in this sample as well. V usage is TRBV6-1 and J usage is TRBJ2-3, with TRBD2 as a possible D gene (6 bases). Germline CDR1 and CDR2: MNHNS and SASEGT. V was cut by 3 bases and J by 8 bases, with 21 bases left in between. The CDR3 is made up of 16 amino acids. The CDR3 loop reads CASSETRGLASITQYF. The CDR3 DNA reads as TGTGCCAGCAGTGAGACGCGGGGATTAGCGAGTATTACGCAGTATTTT.

The V gene is TRBV4-2, the J gene TRBJ2-7; weak D call: TRBD2 (6 bases). The CDR3 totals 14 residues. From germline, CDR1 is LGHNA and CDR2 YNFKEQ. Trimming cost V 1 base and J 4 bases, with 11 bases left between them. This CDR3 reads CASSQVGGSYEQYF. DNA of the CDR3: TGTGCCAGCAGCCAAGTTGGGGGGTCGTACGAGCAGTACTTC.

This clone showed up just a few times. The chain carries TRBV6-5 and TRBJ1-5; 9 positions match TRBD1. The CDR3 contains 14 residues. J gave up 7 bases and V 7 bases, and 8 bases lay outside the gene matches. Germline-derived CDR1 and CDR2 are MNHEY and SVGAGI. CDR3: CASKTGGATQPQHF. The DNA for the CDR3 is TGTGCCAGCAAAACAGGGGGCGCGACACAGCCCCAGCATTTT.

The rearrangement links TRBV28 to TRBJ2-5; 14 bases match TRBD2. CDR3 length: 16 residues. The trim removed 4 bases at V and 5 bases at J, leaving 6 bases unmatched. CDR1 and CDR2 from the germline V gene are MDHEN and SYDVKM. CDR3 nucleotides: TGTGCCAGCAGTTCCCTGACTAGCGGGGGGGTTGAGACCCAGTACTTC. This gives the protein CASSSLTSGGVETQYF.

This clone was seen a handful of times. The CDR3, as DNA: TGTGCCAGCAGCGTAGGGAGTCAAGGAGCACCGCAGTTCTTC. Protein: CASSVGSQGAPQFF. The V call is TRBV9, the J call TRBJ2-1; no clear D gene. Germline CDR1 SGDLS, CDR2 YYNGEE. V lost 0 bases to trimming and J lost 12 bases, with 16 bases between them. The CDR3 is 14 amino acids.

The chain links TRBV5-4 to TRBJ2-7; 13 nucleotides align to TRBD2. The junction had 11 bases not matched to a gene; V was cut back by 4 bases and J by 4 bases. Germline lookup yields CDR1 SGHNT and CDR2 YYREEE (reference sequence). There are 17 residues in the CDR3. The DNA of the CDR3 is TGTGCCAGCAGCGGTACCGGGACTAGCGGGGTACCTTACGAGCAGTACTTC. This translates into CASSGTGTSGVPYEQYF.

This clone was seen only a few times. Other DNA variants within this sample encode the same CDR3. CDR3: CASSPRDYSPLHF. CDR3 in DNA: TGTGCCAGCAGTCCCCGGGACTACTCACCCCTCCACTTT. The J gene is TRBJ1-6, the V gene TRBV27, with TRBD1 as a possible D gene (5 bases). The V gene's germline CDR1 is MNHEY and CDR2 SMNVEV (reference sequence). This CDR3 region has 13 residues. The V and J ends lost 5 bases and 10 bases respectively, with 12 bases between them.

The V gene is TRBV6-1, the J gene TRBJ1-1; 7 nucleotides align to TRBD1. V was pared by 8 bases and J by 6 bases, with 9 bases of the junction left unmatched. From germline, CDR1 is MNHNS and CDR2 SASEGT. The CDR3 is 13 amino acids. CDR3 region: CASALRGRPEAFF. In DNA, the CDR3 is TGTGCCAGCGCCCTTAGGGGGCGTCCTGAAGCTTTCTTT.

The rearrangement joins TRBV7-9 to TRBJ1-1; no clear D. The CDR3 consists of 13 residues. Trimming took 8 bases from V and 5 from J, leaving 15 bases between them. CDR1 SEHNR and CDR2 FQNEAQ come from the germline V gene (reference sequence). The CDR3 DNA sequence: TGTGCCAGCCCCTCGCTGGTCGGGACTGAAGCTTTCTTT. This gives the protein CASPSLVGTEAFF.

This clone has more than one count but fewer than ten. CDR3 region: CASSAGTGGGGYTF. DNA for the CDR3: TGTGCCAGCAGTGCAGGGACAGGGGGAGGTGGCTACACCTTC. The chain combines TRBV2 with TRBJ1-2; TRBD1 agrees at 11 bases. V shed 4 bases, J shed 7 bases, and the junction held 5 bases outside the gene matches. The CDR3 sequence is 14 residues long. In germline, CDR1 is SNHLY, CDR2 FYNNEI.

The chain has TRBV15 and TRBJ2-2, with 9 bases identical to TRBD1. Unmatched junction bases numbered 4, after V lost 2 bases and J lost 3 bases. Germline V lookup: CDR1 LNHNV, CDR2 YYDKDF (reference sequence). The CDR3 loop spans 16 amino acids. The CDR3 sequence is CATSRNRDRDTGELFF. CDR3 nucleotides: TGTGCCACCAGCAGAAACCGGGACAGGGACACCGGGGAGCTGTTTTTT.

This sequence joins TRBV9 and TRBJ1-3; D might be TRBD1 (5 bases). The CDR3 contains 16 residues. Germline V gene lookup returns CDR1 SGDLS and CDR2 YYNGEE. V was pared by 4 bases and J by 2 bases, with 16 bases between. The chain's CDR3 is CASSSPHGAPGNTIYF. The CDR3 coding sequence is TGTGCCAGCAGCTCCCCGCATGGGGCTCCTGGAAACACCATATATTTT.

This chain connects TRBV18 to TRBJ1-1; D gene ambiguous. This CDR3 comprises 14 residues. CDR1 is KGHSH and CDR2 is LQKENI in the germline V gene. The V and J ends lost 6 bases and 3 bases respectively, with 14 bases between them. The CDR3 reads CASSEGVFDTEAFF. CDR3 nucleotides: TGTGCCAGCTCTGAGGGTGTGTTTGACACTGAAGCTTTCTTT. The full variable domain, completed using reference TRBV18 and TRBJ1-1, is NAGVMQNPRHLVRRRGQEARLRCSPMKGHSHVYWYRQLPEEGLKFMVYLQKENIIDESGMPKERFSAEFPKEGPSILRIQQVVRGDSAAYFCASSEGVFDTEAFFGQGTRLTVV.

This clone occurred a few times. The rearrangement links TRBV5-1 to TRBJ1-1; D call uncertain. The CDR3 extends over 14 amino acids. V dropped 1 base and J dropped 4 bases, with 11 bases sitting between them. In germline, CDR1 is SGHRS, CDR2 YFSETQ. The CDR3 protein is CASSLQTVGTEAFF. The CDR3 DNA reads TGCGCCAGCAGCTTGCAAACAGTCGGCACTGAAGCTTTCTTT.

This rearrangement joins TRBV6-1 to TRBJ2-1, with 11 nucleotides matching TRBD2. Germline assignment: CDR1 MNHNS and CDR2 SASEGT. After removal of 4 bases from V and 5 bases from J, the junction contained 7 bases not matched to a gene. The CDR3 totals 16 residues. The DNA for the CDR3 is TGTGCCAGCAGTGTCGTTCTAGCGGGGGGCCACAATGAGCAGTTCTTC. Translated: CASSVVLAGGHNEQFF.

This sequence joins TRBV9 and TRBJ1-1; 9 nucleotides match TRBD1. Per the germline V gene, CDR1 is SGDLS and CDR2 is YYNGEE. The CDR3 has 16 amino acids. Trimming took 0 bases from V and 4 from J; bases not matched to a gene: 7. CDR3 bases: TGTGCCAGCAGCGTAGGAGTAGGGACAGGGACCACTGAAGCTTTCTTT. Protein: CASSVGVGTGTTEAFF.

The chain employs TRBV18 and TRBJ1-1; TRBD1 matches at 11 bases. J gave up 5 bases and V 4 bases, and 12 bases lay outside the gene matches. The CDR3 totals 17 residues. Germline CDR1 reads KGHSH; CDR2 reads LQKENI. For the CDR3, the DNA is TGTGCCAGCTCACTTACCATTGGACAGGGGGCTAATACTGAAGCTTTCTTT. Translation gives CASSLTIGQGANTEAFF.

The J gene is TRBJ1-2, the V gene TRBV7-8, with D possibly TRBD1 on 5 matching bases. The CDR3 has 15 residues. V lost 3 bases, J lost 7 bases, and 18 bases lay in between. Germline values: CDR1 SGHVS, CDR2 FQNEAQ. The CDR3, as DNA: TGTGCCAGCAGCTTGGACCAGGGATCTAAGCGTGGCTACACCTTC. It specifies CASSLDQGSKRGYTF.

This chain connects TRBV5-5 to TRBJ2-3, with D perhaps matching TRBD2 (6 bases). This CDR3 region has 15 residues. CDR1 and CDR2 from the germline V gene are SGHKS and YYEKEE (reference sequence). Trimming took 0 bases from V and 1 from J, leaving 9 bases between them. The CDR3 DNA is TGTGCCAGCAGCTTGGGGTGGGGGGGCACAGATACGCAGTATTTT. Its translation is CASSLGWGGTDTQYF.

The gene calls are TRBV11-2 and TRBJ1-5; TRBD1 matches at 7 bases. After removal of 5 bases from V and 3 bases from J, the junction contained 4 bases not matched to a gene. The germline CDR1 and CDR2 sequences are SGHAT and FQNNGV. This CDR3 spans 14 amino acids. CDR3 in amino acids: CASSTGTVNQPQHF. CDR3 DNA: TGTGCCAGCAGCACCGGGACAGTCAATCAGCCCCAGCATTTT.

This clone showed up just once. The rearrangement joins TRBV4-1 to TRBJ1-2, with D possibly TRBD1 on 6 matching bases. This CDR3 is built from 15 residues. CDR1 and CDR2 (germline): MGHRA, YSYEKL. V shed 3 bases and J shed 3 bases, with 14 bases lying between them. For the CDR3, the DNA is TGCGCCAGCAGCCAGACAGGATCCCTCGACTATGGCTACACCTTC. This encodes CASSQTGSLDYGYTF.